Below, 12 T cell receptor beta chains from the same sample are listed, as sequenced in a study of blood T cell repertoires in COVID-19. The assay was immunoSEQ multiplex PCR, and TCRdb's table has in-frame clones only and misses some. The sample has more than 250,000 clones; around 86% are singletons. The source material was peripheral blood. These receptors were collected from a middle-aged man with active or convalescent COVID-19.

This chain joins TRBV28 and TRBJ2-7, with 9 bases matching TRBD2. Germline values: CDR1 MDHEN, CDR2 SYDVKM. This CDR3 has 15 residues. With V trimmed by 5 bases and J by 4 bases, 9 bases remained unmatched. CDR3 in amino acids: CASSPSAAGGYEQYF. Written as DNA, the CDR3 is TGTGCCAGCAGTCCCTCCGCGGCGGGGGGGTACGAGCAGTACTTC.

This sequence joins TRBV7-2 and TRBJ2-2; tentatively, D is TRBD2 (6 bases). The length of the CDR3 is 14 residues. Germline V gene sequence: CDR1 SGHTA, CDR2 FQGNSA. V was trimmed by 0 bases and J by 4 bases, leaving 6 bases between them. CDR3 residues: CASSLAGGTGELFF. The CDR3 DNA sequence: TGTGCCAGCAGCTTAGCGGGAGGCACCGGGGAGCTGTTTTTT.

This clone was detected once. The chain is built from TRBV19 and TRBJ2-2; tentative D call: TRBD1 (5 bases). This CDR3 region has 14 residues. V gave up 2 bases and J gave up 5 bases, with 9 bases separating them. Germline V gene lookup returns CDR1 LNHDA and CDR2 SQIVND (reference sequence). CDR3 protein: CASSIQGSTGELFF. CDR3 nucleotides: TGTGCCAGTAGTATACAGGGATCTACCGGGGAGCTGTTTTTT.

The chain recombines TRBV12-3 or TRBV12-4 with TRBJ2-1; 9 bases are a match to TRBD1. V shed 5 bases and J 10 bases; nucleotides not matched to a gene: 6. The CDR3 sequence is 13 residues long. The CDR3 DNA reads TGTGCCAGCAGTCCGGGGACAGGGAAAGAGCAGTTCTTC. Amino acid sequence: CASSPGTGKEQFF.

The J gene is TRBJ1-5, the V gene TRBV10-2, with 8 nucleotides matching TRBD1. Per the germline V gene, CDR1 is WSHSY and CDR2 is SAAADI. This CDR3 spans 14 amino acids. V was clipped by 7 bases and J by 7 bases; unmatched bases: 9. The CDR3 region has the DNA TGCGCCAGCACGCCGACAGGGGTTTACCAGCCCCAGCATTTT. The encoded protein is CASTPTGVYQPQHF.

The chain couples TRBV7-2 to TRBJ1-2, with 10 bases that match TRBD1. Looked up from germline, CDR1 is SGHTA and CDR2 is FQGNSA. This CDR3 has 15 amino acids. Trimming took 7 bases from V and 5 from J; bases not matched to a gene: 10. CDR3 loop: CASTQDPGQGYGYTF. The DNA of the CDR3 is TGTGCCAGCACCCAAGATCCGGGACAGGGGTATGGCTACACCTTC.

This chain uses TRBV28 with TRBJ1-5; D uncertain. The CDR3 loop spans 16 amino acids. Trimming took 3 bases from V and 7 from J, leaving 19 bases between them. Per the germline V gene, CDR1 is MDHEN and CDR2 is SYDVKM. The CDR3 DNA sequence: TGTGCCAGCAGTTTCCCTTTGGAGGCCATCTACCAGCCCCAGCATTTT. Its translation is CASSFPLEAIYQPQHF.

This rearrangement joins TRBV7-9 to TRBJ2-2, with no clear D. The CDR3 is made up of 13 amino acids. Trimming removed 4 bases from V and 6 bases from J, with 9 bases in between. The germline V gene encodes CDR1 SEHNR and CDR2 FQNEAQ (reference sequence). CDR3 residues: CASSSPGPGELFF. CDR3 bases: TGTGCCAGCAGCTCCCCAGGCCCCGGGGAGCTGTTTTTT.

V gene TRBV4-2 combines with J gene TRBJ2-5; 10 positions match TRBD2. The CDR3 covers 17 residues. With 2 bases clipped from V and 4 bases from J, the junction kept 10 bases outside the gene matches. CDR1 is LGHNA and CDR2 is YNFKEQ in the germline V gene. The CDR3 DNA follows: TGTGCCAGCAGCCAAATGGAAGCGGGGGGGCACTCAGAGACCCAGTACTTC. Amino acid sequence: CASSQMEAGGHSETQYF.

This chain links TRBV10-3 with TRBJ1-5; D is perhaps TRBD1 (5 bases). CDR1 ENHRY and CDR2 SYGVKD come from the germline V gene. The CDR3 consists of 14 residues. V was clipped by 2 bases and J by 5 bases, with 10 bases between them. The CDR3 reads CAISEIGGDQPQHF. The CDR3, as DNA: TGTGCCATCAGTGAGATAGGAGGGGATCAGCCCCAGCATTTT.

The gene calls are TRBV24-1 and TRBJ1-2, with a possible D match to TRBD1 (6 bases). The CDR3 extends over 14 amino acids. Germline V gene sequence: CDR1 KGHDR, CDR2 SFDVKD. The germline V and J ends were trimmed by 4 bases and 8 bases, with 16 bases remaining between them. The CDR3 DNA reads as TGTGCCACCAGTGACCGGACAGAAACCTCCGGCTACACCTTC. This sequence encodes CATSDRTETSGYTF.

The genes are TRBV30 and TRBJ2-6; D might be TRBD1 (5 bases). The CDR3 has 17 residues. Trimming removed 2 bases from V and 2 bases from J, with 16 bases in between. CDR1 GTSNPN and CDR2 SVGIG come from the germline V gene (reference sequence). CDR3 nucleotide sequence: TGTGCCTGGAGTCGTGGCAGGGCAACCCCTGGGGCCAACGTCCTGACTTTC. It encodes CAWSRGRATPGANVLTF.